This TCR beta chain was captured by sequencing in a study of T cell clonotyping in hematopoietic cell transplantation. Across the whole study: Pretransplant recipient samples were taken after cytoreduction.

Time point described: recipient sample about 28 days before transplant, after cytoreduction. The CDR3 extends over 16 amino acids. V dropped 6 bases and J dropped 3 bases, with 20 bases sitting between them. From germline, CDR1 is SQVTM and CDR2 ANQGSEA. Here immunoSEQ multiplex PCR was the method, and the copy in TCRdb shows in-frame clones only, minus some. This sample has approximately 9,100 clones, with 70% to 85% found just once. This sequence originates from a man in his sixties with acute myeloid leukemia. Some clones in this sample may be carry-over from other donors' samples. Sequences were derived from peripheral blood mononuclear cells, sampled before stem cell transplant. The chain has TRBV29-1 and TRBJ2-2; TRBD2 is a possible D gene (6 bases). The CDR3 region is CSVGGELGIDTGELFF. The CDR3 region has the DNA TGCAGCGTGGGGGGTGAACTGGGGATAGACACCGGGGAGCTGTTTTTT.